The present TCR beta chain was sequenced within a study of blood T cell repertoires in COVID-19. Individuals aged 18 to 89 years were recruited from 24 US areas. Participants had their cohort set by participant-reported clinical history. The CDR3 loop spans 13 amino acids. Germline CDR1 SQVTM, CDR2 ANQGSEA. In its sample, this clone was seen once. The junction departs from the called germline gene at one end, perhaps through a read error. The method was immunoSEQ multiplex PCR; TCRdb's version includes in-frame clones alone and lacks a portion of them. The table records 300,000 to 350,000 clones, around 85% of them present only once.

This sequence originates from a man in his thirties or forties who had recovered from COVID-19. V is TRBV29-1 and J is TRBJ1-6, with 10 bases identical to TRBD1. Sequencing input: PBMCs or T cells enriched from blood (not recorded which). DNA for the CDR3: TGCAGCGTTGGGGACAGGGGTGATTCGCCCCTCCACTTT. As protein: CSVGDRGDSPLHF.